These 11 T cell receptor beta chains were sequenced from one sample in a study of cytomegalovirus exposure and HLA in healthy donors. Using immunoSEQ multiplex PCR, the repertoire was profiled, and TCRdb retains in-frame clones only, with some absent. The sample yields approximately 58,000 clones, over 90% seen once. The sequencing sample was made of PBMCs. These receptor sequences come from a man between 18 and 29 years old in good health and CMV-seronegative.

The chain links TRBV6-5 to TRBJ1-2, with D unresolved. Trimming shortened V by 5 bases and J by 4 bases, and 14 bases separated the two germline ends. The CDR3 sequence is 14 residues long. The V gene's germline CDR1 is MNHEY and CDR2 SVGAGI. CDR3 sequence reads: CASSPDIWFYGYTF. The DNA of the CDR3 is TGTGCCAGCAGTCCAGACATCTGGTTCTATGGCTACACCTTC.

In DNA form, the CDR3 reads TGTGCCAGCTTTGGACAGAGCAATCAGCCCCAGCATTTT. Encoded protein: CASFGQSNQPQHF. The rearrangement links TRBV28 to TRBJ1-5; D might be TRBD1 (6 bases). CDR1 and CDR2 (germline): MDHEN, SYDVKM. Trimming took off 8 bases at V and 1 base at J, with 9 bases between the two ends. The length of the CDR3 is 13 residues.

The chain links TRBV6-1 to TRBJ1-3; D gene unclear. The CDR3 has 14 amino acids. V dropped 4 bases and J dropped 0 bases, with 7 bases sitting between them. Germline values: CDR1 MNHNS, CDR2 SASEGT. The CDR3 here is CASSGGYSGNTIYF. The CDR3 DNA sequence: TGTGCCAGCAGTGGCGGTTACTCTGGAAACACCATATATTTT.

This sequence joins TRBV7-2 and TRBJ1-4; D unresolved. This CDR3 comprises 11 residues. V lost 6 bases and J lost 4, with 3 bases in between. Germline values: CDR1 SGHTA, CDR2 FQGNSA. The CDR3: CASSINEKLFF. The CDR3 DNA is TGTGCCAGCAGTATTAATGAAAAACTGTTTTTT.

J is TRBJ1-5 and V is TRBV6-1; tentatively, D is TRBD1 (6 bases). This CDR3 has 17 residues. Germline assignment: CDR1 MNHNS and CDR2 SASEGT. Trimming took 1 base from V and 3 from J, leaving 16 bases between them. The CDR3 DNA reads TGTGCCAGCAGTGAAGTCTACGACAGGCGGAACAATCAGCCCCAGCATTTT. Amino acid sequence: CASSEVYDRRNNQPQHF.

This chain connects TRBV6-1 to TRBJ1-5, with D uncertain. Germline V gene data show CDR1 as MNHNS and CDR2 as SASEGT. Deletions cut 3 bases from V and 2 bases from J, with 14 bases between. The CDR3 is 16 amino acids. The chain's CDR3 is CASSDSRQMGNQPQHF. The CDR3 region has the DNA TGTGCCAGCAGTGATTCTCGCCAGATGGGCAATCAGCCCCAGCATTTT.

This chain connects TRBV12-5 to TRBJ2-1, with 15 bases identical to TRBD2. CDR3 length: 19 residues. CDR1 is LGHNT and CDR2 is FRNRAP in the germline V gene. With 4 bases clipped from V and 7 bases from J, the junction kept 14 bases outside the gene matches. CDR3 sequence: CASGSGLAGGDSPLNEQFF. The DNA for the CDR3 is TGTGCTAGTGGTTCGGGACTAGCGGGAGGAGACTCCCCGTTGAATGAGCAGTTCTTC.

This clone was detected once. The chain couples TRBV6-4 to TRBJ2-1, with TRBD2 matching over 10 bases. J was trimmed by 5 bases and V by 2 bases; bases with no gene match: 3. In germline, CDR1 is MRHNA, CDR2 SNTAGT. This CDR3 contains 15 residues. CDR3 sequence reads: CASSDPSGRNNEQFF. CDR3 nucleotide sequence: TGTGCCAGCAGTGACCCTAGCGGGAGAAACAATGAGCAGTTCTTC.

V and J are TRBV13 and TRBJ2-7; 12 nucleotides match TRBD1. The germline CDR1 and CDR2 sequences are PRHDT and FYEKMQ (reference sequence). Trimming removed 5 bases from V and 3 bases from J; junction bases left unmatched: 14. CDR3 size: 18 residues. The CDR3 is CASSQSSGTGGRGYEQYF. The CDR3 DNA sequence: TGTGCCAGCAGCCAGAGTTCCGGGACAGGGGGCAGAGGCTACGAGCAGTACTTC.

CDR3 loop: CAWSVRLGAGEKLFF. DNA of the CDR3: TGTGCCTGGAGTGTACGTCTGGGCGCGGGTGAAAAACTGTTTTTT. The V and J genes are TRBV30 and TRBJ1-4; D not certain. Germline V gene sequence: CDR1 GTSNPN, CDR2 SVGIG (reference sequence). V was trimmed by 0 bases and J by 7 bases, leaving 15 bases between them. The CDR3 totals 15 residues. The full variable domain, rest sourced from reference TRBV30 and TRBJ1-4, is SQTIHQWPATLVQPVGSPLSLECTVEGTSNPNLYWYRQAAGRGLQLLFYSVGIGQISSEVPQNLSASRPQDRQFILSSKKLLLSDSGFYLCAWSVRLGAGEKLFFGSGTQLSVL.

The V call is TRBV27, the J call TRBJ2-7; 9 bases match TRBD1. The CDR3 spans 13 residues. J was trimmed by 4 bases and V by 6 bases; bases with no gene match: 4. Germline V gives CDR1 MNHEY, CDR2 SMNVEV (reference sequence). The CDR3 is CASSTTGGYEQYF. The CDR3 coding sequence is TGTGCCAGCAGCACGACAGGGGGATACGAGCAGTACTTC.